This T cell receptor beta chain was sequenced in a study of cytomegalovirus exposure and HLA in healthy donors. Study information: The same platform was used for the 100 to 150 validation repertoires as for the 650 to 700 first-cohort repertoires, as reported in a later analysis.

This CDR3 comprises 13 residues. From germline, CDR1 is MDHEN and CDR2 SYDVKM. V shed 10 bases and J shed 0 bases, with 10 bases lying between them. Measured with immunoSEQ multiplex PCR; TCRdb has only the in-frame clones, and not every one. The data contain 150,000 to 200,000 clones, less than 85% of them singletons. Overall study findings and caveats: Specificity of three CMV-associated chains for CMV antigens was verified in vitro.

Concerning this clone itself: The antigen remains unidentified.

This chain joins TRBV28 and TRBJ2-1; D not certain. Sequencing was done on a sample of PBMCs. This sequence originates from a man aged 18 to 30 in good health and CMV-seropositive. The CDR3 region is CAIPGTSYNEQFF. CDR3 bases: TGTGCCATCCCAGGAACCTCCTACAATGAGCAGTTCTTC.